The 8 T cell receptor beta chains presented below share a single source sample, sequenced in a study of neurological immune-mediated disorders. MiXCR, applied by TCRdb to the 5' RACE reads, yields one record per CDR3 protein. Among some 37,000 distinct CDR3 sequences listed, 4.8% were seen once. Sequencing was performed on CD4+ T cells from blood. The receptors here all came from a man aged 18 to 29 in good health.

This clonotype was detected many times. V gene TRBV5-1 combines with J gene TRBJ1-1; tentative D call: TRBD1 (6 bases). The CDR3 length is 16 residues. V was cut by 2 bases and J by 4 bases, with 18 bases left in between. Germline CDR1 reads SGHRS; CDR2 reads YFSETQ. In nucleotides, the CDR3 is TGCGCCAGCAGCTTTGGGTCCGGCAGGGGAGTCACTGAAGCTTTCTTT. This gives the protein CASSFGSGRGVTEAFF.

This clonotype was detected many times. The chain has TRBV5-1 and TRBJ1-1, with TRBD1 as a possible D gene (5 bases). The ends were cut back, 4 bases at V and 7 bases at J, with 14 bases in the middle. Germline loops: CDR1 SGHRS, CDR2 YFSETQ. This CDR3 is built from 13 residues. The CDR3 is CASSEGERREAFF. The CDR3 region has the DNA TGCGCCAGCAGCGAAGGGGAAAGACGTGAAGCTTTCTTT.

This clonotype was detected many times. The chain joins TRBV7-8 to TRBJ1-5; D is uncertain. Between the trimmed V and J ends, which lost 5 bases and 1 base, there was a span of 12 bases. Germline-derived CDR1 and CDR2 are SGHVS and FQNEAQ. This CDR3 contains 15 residues. The CDR3 loop reads CASSTRGRSNQPQHF. Written as DNA, the CDR3 is TGTGCCAGCAGCACGCGTGGTAGGAGCAATCAGCCCCAGCATTTT.

In this sample, this clonotype turned up many times. The chain couples TRBV12-3 or TRBV12-4 to TRBJ2-1, with 7 bases lining up with TRBD2. J was trimmed by 1 base and V by 0 bases; bases with no gene match: 3. This CDR3 spans 16 amino acids. The CDR3 DNA sequence: TGTGCCAGCAGTTTAGCGGGGGGGGTTTCCTACAATGAGCAGTTCTTC. This encodes CASSLAGGVSYNEQFF.

This clonotype appeared many times. The J gene is TRBJ2-3, the V gene TRBV24-1; 12 bases line up with TRBD2. Germline CDR1 and CDR2: KGHDR and SFDVKD. The trim removed 9 bases at V and 5 bases at J, leaving 8 bases unmatched. This CDR3 is built from 15 residues. The DNA for the CDR3 is TGTGCCACCCTAAGGACTAGCGGGGCGGGAGATACGCAGTATTTT. Protein: CATLRTSGAGDTQYF.

This clonotype was picked up many times. The gene calls are TRBV7-2 and TRBJ2-4; TRBD1 aligns across 10 bases. Per germline, CDR1 SGHTA and CDR2 FQGNSA. The V and J ends lost 2 bases and 0 bases, in that order; junction bases with no gene match: 10. CDR3 length: 19 residues. The CDR3 reads CASSLRTGTGDLAKNIQYF. The CDR3 nucleotides are TGTGCCAGCAGCTTACGGACTGGGACAGGGGACTTAGCCAAAAACATTCAGTACTTC.

This clonotype was recorded at least ten times. The rearrangement uses TRBV2 and TRBJ1-4; TRBD1 matches 7 bases. In germline, CDR1 is SNHLY, CDR2 FYNNEI. Trimming cost V 5 bases and J 6 bases; bases outside gene matches: 9. CDR3 length: 15 residues. The CDR3: CASSRNRGRDEKLFF. CDR3 coding DNA: TGTGCCAGCAGTCGGAACAGGGGAAGGGATGAAAAACTGTTTTTT.

This clonotype was counted many times. This CDR3 is CASSSSVNSPLHF. In DNA, the CDR3 is TGTGCCAGCAGTTCGAGCGTCAATTCACCCCTCCACTTT. This chain joins TRBV27 and TRBJ1-6; no reliable D call. This CDR3 spans 13 amino acids. Germline V gives CDR1 MNHEY, CDR2 SMNVEV (reference sequence). V shed 4 bases and J shed 7 bases, with 8 bases lying between them.